This T cell receptor (beta chain) was recorded in a study of CD4 T cells in relation to SARS-CoV-2 and coronaviruses. The wider study: Patient ages ranged from 21 to 72, median 38. A couple of subjects were Hispanic; patients were seven or eight males and a handful of females.

The study's findings and limits: No crossreactivity against non-spike viral proteins was tested here.

Turning to this clone: Its antigen is not known.

This CDR3 spans 14 amino acids. The V end was cut by 3 bases, the J end by 6 bases, with 11 bases between. Germline CDR1 and CDR2: ENHRY and SYGVKD. Deep TCR-beta sequencing used DNA from uncultured naive and memory CD4+ T cells. The repertoire was sequenced with immunoSEQ multiplex PCR; TCRdb's copy has only in-frame clones and lacks some. In the table there are approximately 60,000 clones, approximately 90% of which are singletons. The source of this sequence is an adult with COVID-19. The rearrangement uses TRBV10-3 and TRBJ1-4; the D gene is possibly TRBD1 (5 bases). Specimen: naive CD4+ T cells from PBMCs. Noted subset: naive CD4+ T cells isolated by negative enrichment. The CDR3 DNA reads as TGTGCCATCAGTGAACAGTCGGGGGATGAAAAACTGTTTTTT. Translated: CAISEQSGDEKLFF.